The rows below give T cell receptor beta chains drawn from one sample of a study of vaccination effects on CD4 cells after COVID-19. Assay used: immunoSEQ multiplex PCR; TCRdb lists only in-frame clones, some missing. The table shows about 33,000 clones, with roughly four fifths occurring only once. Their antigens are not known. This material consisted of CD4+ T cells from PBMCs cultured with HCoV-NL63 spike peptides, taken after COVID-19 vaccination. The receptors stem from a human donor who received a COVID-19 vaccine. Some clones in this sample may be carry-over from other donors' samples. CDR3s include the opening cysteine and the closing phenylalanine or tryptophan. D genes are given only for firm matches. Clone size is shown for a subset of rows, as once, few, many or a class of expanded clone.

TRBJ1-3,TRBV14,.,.,CASSQGTYGNTIYF,TGTGCCAGCAGCCAAGGGACATATGGAAACACCATATATTTT
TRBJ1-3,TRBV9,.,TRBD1,CASSVGQHYSGNTIYF,TGTGCCAGCAGCGTGGGACAGCATTACTCTGGAAACACCATATATTTT
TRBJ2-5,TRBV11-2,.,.,CASSFDRTQETQYF,TGTGCCAGCAGCTTCGACAGAACTCAAGAGACCCAGTACTTC
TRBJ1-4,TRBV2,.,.,CASRTPRVANEKLFF,TGTGCCAGCAGGACCCCTAGGGTGGCTAATGAAAAACTGTTTTTT
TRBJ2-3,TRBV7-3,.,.,CASSLSSRFTDTQYF,TGTGCCAGCAGCTTAAGCAGCAGGTTCACAGATACGCAGTATTTT
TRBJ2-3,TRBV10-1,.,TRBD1,CASMGQGSTDTQYF,TGCGCCAGCATGGGACAGGGTAGCACAGATACGCAGTATTTT
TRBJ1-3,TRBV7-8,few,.,CASSLRAVPSSGNTIYF,TGTGCCAGCAGCTTAAGGGCAGTCCCAAGCTCTGGAAACACCATATATTTT
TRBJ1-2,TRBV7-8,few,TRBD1,CASSLTGANYGYTF,TGTGCCAGCAGCTTGACAGGGGCGAACTATGGCTACACCTTC
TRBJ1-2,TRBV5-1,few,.,CASSLDQDRGYTF,TGCGCCAGCAGCTTGGACCAGGATCGTGGCTACACCTTC
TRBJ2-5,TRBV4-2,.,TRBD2,CASSQGLAGGLEETQYF,TGTGCCAGCAGCCAGGGACTAGCGGGGGGGCTAGAAGAGACCCAGTACTTC
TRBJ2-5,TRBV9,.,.,CASSAQGGRETQYF,TGTGCCAGCAGCGCACAGGGGGGGCGAGAGACCCAGTACTTC
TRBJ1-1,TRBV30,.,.,CAWGTAYTAFF,TGTGCCTGGGGGACGGCATATACAGCTTTCTTT
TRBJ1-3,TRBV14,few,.,CASSHASQGYGSRNTIYF,TGTGCCAGCAGCCACGCGTCACAGGGATACGGCTCGCGGAACACCATATATTTT
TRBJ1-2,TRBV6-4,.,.,CASSDGVGGYTF,TGTGCCAGCAGTGACGGGGTGGGCGGCTACACCTTC
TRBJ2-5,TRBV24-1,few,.,CATSDTSGDQETQYF,TGTGCCACCAGTGATACTTCAGGTGACCAAGAGACCCAGTACTTC
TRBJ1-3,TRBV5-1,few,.,CASSFEGIRNTIYF,TGCGCCAGCAGCTTTGAGGGGATTAGGAACACCATATATTTT
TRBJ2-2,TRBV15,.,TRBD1,CATSRGRDSANTGELFF,TGTGCCACCAGCAGAGGAAGGGACAGCGCGAACACCGGGGAGCTGTTTTTT
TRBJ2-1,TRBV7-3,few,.,CASSYGQPWDEQFF,TGTGCCAGCAGCTACGGACAGCCTTGGGATGAGCAGTTCTTC
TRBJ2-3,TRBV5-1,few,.,CASSVQRSDTQYF,TGCGCCAGCTCGGTGCAACGATCAGATACGCAGTATTTT
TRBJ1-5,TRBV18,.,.,CASSPLGGSNQPQHF,TGTGCCAGCTCACCACTTGGAGGTAGCAATCAGCCCCAGCATTTT
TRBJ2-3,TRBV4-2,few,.,CASSQGDHTDTQYF,TGTGCCAGCAGCCAAGGGGACCACACAGATACGCAGTATTTT
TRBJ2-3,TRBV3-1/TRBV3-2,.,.,CASSQYTDTQYF,TGTGCCAGCAGCCAGTACACAGATACGCAGTATTTT
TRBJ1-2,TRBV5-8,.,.,CASSLANWDGYTF,TGTGCCAGCAGCTTGGCAAATTGGGATGGCTACACCTTC
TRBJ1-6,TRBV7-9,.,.,CASSQAYNSPLHF,TGTGCCAGCAGCCAGGCTTATAATTCACCCCTCCACTTT
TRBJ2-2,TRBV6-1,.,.,CASSELRESGELFF,TGTGCCAGCAGTGAACTCAGGGAGTCCGGGGAGCTGTTTTTT
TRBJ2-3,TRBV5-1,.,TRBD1,CASSFDTGGDTQYF,TGCGCCAGCAGCTTCGATACAGGGGGAGATACGCAGTATTTT
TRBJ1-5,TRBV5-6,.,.,CASSLAFQGYNQPQHF,TGTGCCAGCAGCTTGGCCTTCCAGGGGTACAATCAGCCCCAGCATTTT
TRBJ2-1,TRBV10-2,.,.,CASSLRTAFYNEQFF,TGCGCCAGCAGCCTTCGGACGGCGTTCTACAATGAGCAGTTCTTC
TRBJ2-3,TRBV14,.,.,CASSRRQSASTDTQYF,TGTGCCAGCAGCCGCAGACAGTCCGCTAGCACAGATACGCAGTATTTT
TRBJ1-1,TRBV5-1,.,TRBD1,CASSRQGGLTEAFF,TGCGCCAGCAGTCGACAGGGAGGACTCACTGAAGCTTTCTTT
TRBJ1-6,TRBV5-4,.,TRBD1,CASSVKTGQIFNSPLHF,TGTGCCAGCAGCGTCAAGACGGGACAGATCTTTAATTCACCCCTCCACTTT
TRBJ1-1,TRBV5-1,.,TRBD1,CASSWGGQANTEAFF,TGCGCCAGCAGCTGGGGTGGACAGGCGAACACTGAAGCTTTCTTT
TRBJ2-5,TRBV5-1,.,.,CASSLGDTFRETQYF,TGCGCCAGCAGCTTGGGGGACACATTCCGGGAGACCCAGTACTTC
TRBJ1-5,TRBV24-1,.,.,CATSDKTGNQPQHF,TGTGCCACCAGTGATAAGACAGGCAATCAGCCCCAGCATTTT
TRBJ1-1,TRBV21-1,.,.,CASSAGQGFNTEAFF,TGTGCCAGCAGCGCCGGGCAGGGGTTCAACACTGAAGCTTTCTTT
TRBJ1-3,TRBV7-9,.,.,CASSLGTDRNTIYF,TGTGCCAGCAGCTTAGGAACTGACCGTAACACCATATATTTT
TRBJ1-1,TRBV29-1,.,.,CSVAAGRSTEAFF,TGCAGCGTTGCGGCCGGTCGAAGCACTGAAGCTTTCTTT
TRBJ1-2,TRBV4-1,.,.,CASSQDAQGRRGYTF,TGCGCCAGCAGCCAAGATGCGCAGGGGAGAAGGGGCTACACCTTC
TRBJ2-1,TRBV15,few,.,CATSRDLVVSSYNEQFF,TGTGCCACCAGCAGAGATCTGGTAGTAAGCTCCTACAATGAGCAGTTCTTC
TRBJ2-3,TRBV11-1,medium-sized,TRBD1,CASRPTGTVSTDTQYF,TGTGCCAGCAGGCCAACCGGGACAGTAAGCACAGATACGCAGTATTTT
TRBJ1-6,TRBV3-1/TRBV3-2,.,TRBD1,CASSPGQGWDSPLHF,TGTGCCAGCAGCCCGGGACAGGGATGGGATTCACCCCTCCACTTT
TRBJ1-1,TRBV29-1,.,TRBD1,CSVLTGETEAFF,TGCAGCGTTCTGACAGGGGAGACTGAAGCTTTCTTT
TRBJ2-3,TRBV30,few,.,CAWNGALSTDTQYF,TGTGCCTGGAACGGGGCCCTAAGCACAGATACGCAGTATTTT
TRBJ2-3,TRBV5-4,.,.,CASSLAGMGETQYF,TGTGCCAGCAGCTTGGCCGGGATGGGGGAGACGCAGTATTTT
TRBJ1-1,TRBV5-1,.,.,CASSLGVGRNTEAFF,TGCGCCAGCAGCTTGGGAGTGGGGAGGAACACTGAAGCTTTCTTT
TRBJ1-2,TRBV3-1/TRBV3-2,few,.,CASSQRDGYGYTF,TGTGCCAGCAGCCAAAGGGATGGCTATGGCTACACCTTC
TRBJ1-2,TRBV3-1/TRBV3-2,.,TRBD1,CASSQVGQGDLYGYTF,TGTGCCAGCAGCCAAGTTGGGCAGGGGGACCTCTATGGCTACACCTTC
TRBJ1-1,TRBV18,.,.,CASSLQGWVMNTEAFF,TGTGCCAGCTCACTTCAGGGTTGGGTCATGAACACTGAAGCTTTCTTT
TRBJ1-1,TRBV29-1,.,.,CSVDPRVAEAFF,TGCAGCGTTGACCCACGCGTCGCTGAAGCTTTCTTT
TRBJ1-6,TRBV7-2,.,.,CASSLLSQGGSPLHF,TGTGCCAGCAGCTTACTCTCGCAGGGCGGTTCACCCCTCCACTTT
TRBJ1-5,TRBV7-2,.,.,CASSLLVGQGTYQPQHF,TGTGCCAGCAGCTTATTGGTAGGGCAGGGGACCTATCAGCCCCAGCATTTT
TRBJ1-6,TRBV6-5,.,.,CASSRRNNSPLHF,TGTGCCAGCAGCCGCCGCAATAATTCACCCCTCCACTTT
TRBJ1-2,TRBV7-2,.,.,CASSFSGQGGGYTF,TGTGCCAGCAGCTTTTCTGGGCAAGGGGGGGGCTACACCTTC